This TCR beta chain was observed in a study of blood T cell repertoires in COVID-19. Study as a whole: The United States, Italy and Spain provided the acute and convalescent COVID-19 samples.

The V end lost 4 bases, the J end lost 0 bases, and 11 bases lay between the germline ends. There are 15 residues in the CDR3. Germline V gene data show CDR1 as MDHEN and CDR2 as SYDVKM. The table lists this clone with a count of one. Seattle participants joined during active infection and were tracked over time. In the original workflow: It was from reference gene primer amplification that nucleated cell counts were estimated. Clones were sequenced by immunoSEQ multiplex PCR, and TCRdb holds only the in-frame ones, with some missing. V and J calls and clone size come straight from that table; D and trimming were deduced from the DNA. The sample has 220,000 or so clones, roughly 86% seen once; the top ten hold roughly 10%.

This rearrangement joins TRBV28 to TRBJ2-3; the D is unclear. This TCR came from a woman in her fifties or sixties with COVID-19, enrolled during active disease. Sequenced input: peripheral blood. CDR3 nucleotide sequence: TGTGCCAGCAGTTCCCCCAGAGCGAGCACAGATACGCAGTATTTT. Translating it yields CASSSPRASTDTQYF.